The 3 T cell receptor beta chains presented below share a single source sample, sequenced in a study of early T cells in non-severe SARS-CoV-2 infection. TCRdb ran MiXCR on the 5' RACE reads and lists one entry per CDR3 protein. Of 25,000 to 35,000 distinct CDR3 sequences listed, roughly 4.9% are singletons. The sequenced sample consisted of whole blood. Source of these receptors: an adult who was a healthcare worker with PCR-confirmed SARS-CoV-2 infection or an uninfected control (not recorded which).

This clonotype was detected a few times. This chain connects TRBV6-4 to TRBJ2-7; TRBD1 might be the D (5 bases). The CDR3 is made up of 11 amino acids. Trimming stripped 7 bases from V and 9 bases from J, with 13 bases between. Germline CDR1 reads MRHNA; CDR2 reads SNTAGT. Written as DNA, the CDR3 is TGTGCCAGCAACGGACAATCGTGGCAGTACTTC. Protein: CASNGQSWQYF.

This clonotype was detected ten times or more. The genes are TRBV7-2 and TRBJ1-2, with D uncertain. This CDR3 region has 14 residues. V lost 1 base to trimming and J lost 6 bases, with 12 bases between them. Looked up from germline, CDR1 is SGHTA and CDR2 is FQGNSA. CDR3 residues: CASSLEYMVHGYTF. CDR3 coding DNA: TGTGCCAGCAGCTTAGAGTATATGGTCCATGGCTACACCTTC.

The V and J genes are TRBV29-1 and TRBJ2-7; a possible D gene is TRBD2 (5 bases). CDR1 is SQVTM, CDR2 ANQGSEA, per germline. The CDR3 is 13 amino acids. V gave up 1 base and J gave up 4 bases, with 11 bases separating them. The CDR3 sequence is CSVEGVSGYEQYF. The CDR3 DNA is TGCAGCGTTGAAGGGGTTTCGGGGTACGAGCAGTACTTC.